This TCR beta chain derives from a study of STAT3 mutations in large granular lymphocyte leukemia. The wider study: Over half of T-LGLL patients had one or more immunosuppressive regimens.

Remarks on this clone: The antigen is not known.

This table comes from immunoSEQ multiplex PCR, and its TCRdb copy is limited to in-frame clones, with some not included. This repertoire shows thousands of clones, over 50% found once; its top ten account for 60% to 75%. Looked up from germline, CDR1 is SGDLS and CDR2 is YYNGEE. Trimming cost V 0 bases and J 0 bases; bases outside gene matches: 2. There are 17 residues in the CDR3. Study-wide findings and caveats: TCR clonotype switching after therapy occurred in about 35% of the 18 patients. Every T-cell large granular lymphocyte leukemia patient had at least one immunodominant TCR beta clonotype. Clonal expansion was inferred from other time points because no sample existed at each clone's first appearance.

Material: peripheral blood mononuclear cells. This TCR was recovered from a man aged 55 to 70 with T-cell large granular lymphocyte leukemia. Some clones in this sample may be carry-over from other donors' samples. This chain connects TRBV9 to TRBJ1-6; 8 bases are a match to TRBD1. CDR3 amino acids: CASSVGDRSSYNSPLHF. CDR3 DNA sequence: TGTGCCAGCAGCGTAGGGGACAGGAGCTCCTATAATTCACCCCTCCACTTT.